The 4 T cell receptor beta chains below were found in one sample sequenced in a study of immune characterization of retroperitoneal liposarcoma. TCRdb re-analysed the PCR reads in MiXCR, keeping a single row per CDR3 protein. The table shows around 20,000 distinct CDR3 sequences, with 37% occurring only once. Sequenced input: blood. These receptors originate from a male donor with retroperitoneal liposarcoma.

This clonotype was counted ten times or more. The V call is TRBV7-2, the J call TRBJ1-2, with a possible D match to TRBD1 (5 bases). Looked up from germline, CDR1 is SGHTA and CDR2 is FQGNSA. V was pared by 4 bases and J by 5 bases, with 8 bases between. This CDR3 comprises 12 residues. CDR3 nucleotides: TGTGCCAGCAGCTCAGACAGATATGGCTACACCTTC. Translated: CASSSDRYGYTF.

This clonotype is termed medium-sized. The chain is built from TRBV6-1 and TRBJ2-1; the D gene is possibly TRBD2 (7 bases). The DNA end is a closer match to TRBJ2-7, so the J assignment may be wrong. CDR1 MNHNS and CDR2 SASEGT come from the germline V gene. The CDR3 length is 16 residues. CDR3 sequence reads: CASTPPGGSGSREQYF. CDR3 sequence (DNA): TGTGCCAGCACCCCTCCGGGGGGCAGTGGGTCTCGCGAGCAGTACTTC.

For this clonotype: The junction departs from the called germline gene at one end, perhaps through a read error. The chain carries TRBV12-3 or TRBV12-4 and TRBJ2-7; D gene uncertain. The CDR3 is 14 residues long. The CDR3 DNA is TGTGCCGGCAGCGTGGCTGGACCCCCCTACGAGAAGTACTTC. It specifies CAGSVAGPPYEKYF.

This chain links TRBV4-3 with TRBJ2-3, with unresolved D. CDR1 LGHNA and CDR2 YSLEER come from the germline V gene. V was shortened by 0 bases and J by 2 bases, with 15 bases between the two germline ends. The CDR3 has 17 amino acids. CDR3 sequence: CASSQDFLPLDTDTQYF. The CDR3 coding sequence is TGCGCCAGCAGCCAAGATTTCTTACCACTCGACACAGATACGCAGTATTTT.